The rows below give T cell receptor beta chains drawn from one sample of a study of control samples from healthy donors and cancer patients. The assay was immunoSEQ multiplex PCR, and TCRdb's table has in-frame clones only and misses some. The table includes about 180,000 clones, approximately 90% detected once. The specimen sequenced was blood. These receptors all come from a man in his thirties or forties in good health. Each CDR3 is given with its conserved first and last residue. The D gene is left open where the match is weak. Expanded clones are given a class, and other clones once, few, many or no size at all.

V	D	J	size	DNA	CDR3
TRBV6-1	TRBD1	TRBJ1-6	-	TGTGCCAGCAGTGAATCCCGGGACAGGGGAGGTTCACCCCTCCACTTT	CASSESRDRGGSPLHF
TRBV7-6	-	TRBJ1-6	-	TGTGCCAGCAGCTTAGGAGCCCCGAATTCACCCCTCCACTTT	CASSLGAPNSPLHF
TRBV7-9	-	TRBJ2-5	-	TGTGCCACCCCTGGGGAGCAAGAGACCCAGTACTTC	CATPGEQETQYF
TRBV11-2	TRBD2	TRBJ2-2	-	TGTGCCAGCAGAATAGACCCTAGCGGGGGGGCGCGTACCGGGGAGCTGTTTTTT	CASRIDPSGGARTGELFF
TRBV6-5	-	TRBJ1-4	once	TGTGCCAGCAGTACGGGACTGAGGGGAGAAAAACTGTTTTTT	CASSTGLRGEKLFF
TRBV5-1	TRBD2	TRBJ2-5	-	TGCGCCAGCAGCTTGGCAGGTATTAGCGGGAGGGCCGAGGAGACCCAGTACTTC	CASSLAGISGRAEETQYF
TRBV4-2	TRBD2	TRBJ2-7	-	TGTGCCAGCAGCCAAGATCTCCTAGCGGAAGCTACGTCCTACGAGCAGTACTTC	CASSQDLLAEATSYEQYF
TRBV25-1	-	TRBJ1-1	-	TGTGCCAGCCGGGCAGGGCACACTGAAGCTTTCTTT	CASRAGHTEAFF
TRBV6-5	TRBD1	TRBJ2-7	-	TGTGCCAGCAGCCTGGGACAGGGTGCCGAGCAGTACTTC	CASSLGQGAEQYF
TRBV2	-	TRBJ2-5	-	TGTGCCAGCAGTGAGTTGGAGACCCAGTACTTC	CASSELETQYF
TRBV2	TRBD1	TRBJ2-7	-	TGTGCCAGCATGGACAGGGGTTTCTACGAGCAGTACTTC	CASMDRGFYEQYF
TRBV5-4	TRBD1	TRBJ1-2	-	TGTGCCAGCAGCCGGGGACAGGGGGCGCAGCCCTATGGCTACACCTTC	CASSRGQGAQPYGYTF
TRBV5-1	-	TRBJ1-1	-	TGCGCCAGCAGCTCCCCGGGCCCCCCTACTGAAGCTTTCTTT	CASSSPGPPTEAFF
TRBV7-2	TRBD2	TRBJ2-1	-	TGTGCCAGCAGCCCCCGGACTAGCGGTGCCTCCTACAATGAGCAGTTCTTC	CASSPRTSGASYNEQFF
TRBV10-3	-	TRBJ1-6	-	TGTGCCATCAGTGAGCAGGGGCGGGCCCTCCACTTT	CAISEQGRALHF
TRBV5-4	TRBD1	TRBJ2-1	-	TGTGCCAGCAGCCCCGGACAGGGGGCGTTATATGAGCAGTTCTTC	CASSPGQGALYEQFF
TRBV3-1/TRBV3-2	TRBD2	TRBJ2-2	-	TGTGCCAGCAGCCAAGTGCCAGGGAGGGGCGGGGAGCTGTTTTTT	CASSQVPGRGGELFF
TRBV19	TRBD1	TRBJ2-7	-	TGTGCCAGAGGGGACAGCTACGAGCAGTACTTC	CARGDSYEQYF
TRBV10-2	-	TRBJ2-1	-	TGCGCCAGCAGCGGTAGCGGATATAATTACAATGAGCAGTTCTTC	CASSGSGYNYNEQFF
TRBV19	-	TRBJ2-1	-	TGTGCCAGTAGTATGGGGGGCTTGGAGCAGTTCTTC	CASSMGGLEQFF
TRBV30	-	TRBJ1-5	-	TGTGCCTGGGACATTGGAGGGGGCAATCAGCCCCAGCATTTT	CAWDIGGGNQPQHF
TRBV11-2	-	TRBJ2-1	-	TGTGCCAGCAGCCTCACAGGAATCTCCTACAATGAGCAGTTCTTC	CASSLTGISYNEQFF
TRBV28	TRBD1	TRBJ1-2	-	TGTGCCAGCAGTCAACCTGGACAGGGGGCTAGTGGCTACACCTTC	CASSQPGQGASGYTF
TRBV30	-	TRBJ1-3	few	TGTGCCTGGAGTAGTGGACTCATTAGCTCTGGAAACACCATATATTTT	CAWSSGLISSGNTIYF
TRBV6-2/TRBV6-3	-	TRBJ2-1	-	TGTGCCAGCAGTTACAATTACGGGGCATTGGCAAATGAGCAGTTCTTC	CASSYNYGALANEQFF
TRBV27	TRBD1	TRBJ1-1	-	TGTGCCAGCAGTTCCCGGACAGGGCCGGGTGTGAACACTGAAGCTTTCTTT	CASSSRTGPGVNTEAFF
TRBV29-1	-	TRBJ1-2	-	TGCAGCGCCTATGCACCACTTAAACAGGGAAACTATGGCTACACCTTC	CSAYAPLKQGNYGYTF
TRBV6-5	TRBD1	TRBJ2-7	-	TGTGCCAGCAAGTATACCAGGACAGGGCCCTACGAGCAGTACTTC	CASKYTRTGPYEQYF
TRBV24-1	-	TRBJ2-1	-	TGTGCCACCAGTGCTGGGGACACTTACAATGAGCAGTTCTTC	CATSAGDTYNEQFF
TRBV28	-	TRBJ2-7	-	TGTGCCAGCACCTCATCGAGTCTGGCCTCCCTACTACGTGGGCAGTACTTC	CASTSSSLASLLRGQYF
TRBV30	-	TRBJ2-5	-	TGTGCCTGGAGTGCGGGGGTTGAGACCCAGTACTTC	CAWSAGVETQYF
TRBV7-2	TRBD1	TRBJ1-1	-	TGTGCCAGCAGTTCGGGACAGACAATGAACACTGAAGCTTTCTTT	CASSSGQTMNTEAFF
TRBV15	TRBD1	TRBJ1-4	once	TGTGCCACCACCAGGGGGCTGGGGGAAAAACTGTTTTTT	CATTRGLGEKLFF
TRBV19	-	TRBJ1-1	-	TGTGCCAGTAGTCCCCCGGGTTGGAACACTGAAGCTTTCTTT	CASSPPGWNTEAFF
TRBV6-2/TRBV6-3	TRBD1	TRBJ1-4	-	TGTGCCAGCAGTAAACAGGGGGCGCCGGAAAAACTGTTTTTT	CASSKQGAPEKLFF
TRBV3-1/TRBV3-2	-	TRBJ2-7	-	TGTGCCTGCGGGACGCAGGTTAGCTCCTACGAGCAGTACTTC	CACGTQVSSYEQYF
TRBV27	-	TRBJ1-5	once	TGTGCCAGCCGACCAGGGAATTATATCGGTAGCAATCAGCCCCAGCATTTT	CASRPGNYIGSNQPQHF
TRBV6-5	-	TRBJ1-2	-	TGTGCCAGCACCATAAACCCGTCCGTTGGCTATGGCTACACCTTC	CASTINPSVGYGYTF
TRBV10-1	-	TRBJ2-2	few	TGCGCCAGCAGTGAGTCGTCTGGGAACACCGGGGAGCTGTTTTTT	CASSESSGNTGELFF
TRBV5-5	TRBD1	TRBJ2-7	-	TGTGCCAGCAGCCTGGCTGGGACAGTCTCCTACGAGCAGTACTTC	CASSLAGTVSYEQYF
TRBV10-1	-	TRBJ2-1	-	TGCGCCAGCAGTGAGAAGGGGCTCGGAGGTTATGAGCAGTTCTTC	CASSEKGLGGYEQFF
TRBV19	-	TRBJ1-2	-	TGTGCCAGTACCCCGGGGGGCCTGGGTCACTATGGCTACACCTTC	CASTPGGLGHYGYTF
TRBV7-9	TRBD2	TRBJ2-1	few	TGTGCCAGCAGCCCTCCCCCCCGGCTAGCGGTCTACAATGAGCAGTTCTTC	CASSPPPRLAVYNEQFF
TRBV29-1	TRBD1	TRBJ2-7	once	TGCAGCGTACAAACGGGACAGGGGAACTACGAGCAGTACTTC	CSVQTGQGNYEQYF
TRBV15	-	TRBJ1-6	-	TGTGCCACCAGCAGAGATTCAGGACATAATTCACCCCTCCACTTT	CATSRDSGHNSPLHF
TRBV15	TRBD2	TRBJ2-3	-	TGTGCCACCAGCAGAATGGGACTAGCGGCCACAGATACGCAGTATTTT	CATSRMGLAATDTQYF
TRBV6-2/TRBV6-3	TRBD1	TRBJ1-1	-	TGTGCCAGCAGTTACCGCAGGGGGACTAACACTGAAGCTTTCTTT	CASSYRRGTNTEAFF
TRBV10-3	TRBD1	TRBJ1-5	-	TGTGCCATCAGTGAGTCTGGGACAGAACAGATTAGCAATCAGCCCCAGCATTTT	CAISESGTEQISNQPQHF
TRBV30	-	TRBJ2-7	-	TGTGCCTGGGGGACCTCTTCCTACGAGCAGTACTTC	CAWGTSSYEQYF
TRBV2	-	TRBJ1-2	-	TGTGCCAGCAGTGATCCCAGGACATTCAATGGCTACACCTTC	CASSDPRTFNGYTF
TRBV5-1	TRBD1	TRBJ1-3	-	TGCGCCAGCAGCACGGGACAGAGCTCTGGAAACACCATATATTTT	CASSTGQSSGNTIYF
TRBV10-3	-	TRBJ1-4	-	TGTGCCATCAAGGGCAGAGCAACTAATGAAAAACTGTTTTTT	CAIKGRATNEKLFF
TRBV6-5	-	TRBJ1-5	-	TGTGCCAGCAGTTACAGGGTTACTCAGCCCCAGCATTTT	CASSYRVTQPQHF
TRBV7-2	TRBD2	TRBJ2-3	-	TGTGCCAGCAGCTTAGCGCTACTAGCGGGGGGGTCCACAGATACGCAGTATTTT	CASSLALLAGGSTDTQYF
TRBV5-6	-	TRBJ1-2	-	TGTGCCAGCAGCTTGAGGCAGGGCCCTTGGCCCTTC	CASSLRQGPWPF